A selection of T cell receptor beta chains follows, all from one sample in a study of T cells in Graves' hyperthyroidism and ophthalmopathy. TCRdb recomputed calls from the multiplex PCR reads with MiXCR, one row per CDR3 protein. This sample has over 200,000 distinct CDR3 sequences, with 15% to 20% found just once. What was sequenced was blood. The receptors come from a man aged 40-50 years with Graves' hyperthyroidism. Both conserved end residues are trimmed from each CDR3.

>TRBV6-1
ASTRTVNTEAF
>TRBV7-2
ASSTPGRGTDTQY
>TRBV20-1
SASRRGVRETQY
>TRBV12-3/TRBV12-4
ASSLDLGGEQY
>TRBV12-3/TRBV12-4
ASSLGRGVEAF
>TRBV6-2/TRBV6-3
ASSYASDFASSTDTQY
>TRBV29-1
SVCLGTDSNQPQH
>TRBV30
AWSVLGVPYYEQY
>TRBV20-1
SAYSGGAPDTQY
>TRBV10-3
AISEIGCRWAYEQY
>TRBV20-1
SARGTFLGYNEQF
>TRBV20-1
SARKSGGGYEQY
>TRBV20-1
SARSQGDEKLF
>TRBV4-3
ASSQLGGGPVSSGNTIY
>TRBV28
ASSLIEGAYGYT
>TRBV11-2
ASSLRGGPYRKY
>TRBV6-2/TRBV6-3
ASSPGRSQETQY
>TRBV6-1
ASSAGGTQY
>TRBV9
ASSVRSKGPYGYT
>TRBV28
ASSRTGSNQPQH
>TRBV4-3
ASSLRGMDTEAF
>TRBV28
ASSLGPRTGSYEQY
>TRBV19
ASSEDRNTEAF
>TRBV7-2
ASSYQSPGRGEKLF
>TRBV6-2/TRBV6-3
ASSYSGSPHQEQY
>TRBV19
ASSYSGTGYNEQF
>TRBV27
ASSSRQSWEWSYEQY
>TRBV12-3/TRBV12-4
ASSSGQGGEYEQY
>TRBV14
ASAGQEGQPQH
>TRBV14
ASSRLAGGNYNEQF
>TRBV12-3/TRBV12-4
ASRRQGGNTEAF
>TRBV6-2/TRBV6-3
ASSNRGLAAYNEQF
>TRBV20-1
SIKVDYEQY
>TRBV29-1
SAQKGTAYGYT
>TRBV15
ATSADREKLF
>TRBV18
ASSREQGITSNEQF
>TRBV6-1
ASIRRDGTYGYT
>TRBV18
ASSPQAGSYNEQF
>TRBV28
ASSLDRDEKLF
>TRBV6-1
ASSEAIGSLYEQY
>TRBV7-2
ASSLRGTQETQY
>TRBV20-1
SAPHRGQTYEQY
>TRBV4-3
ASSQGDTEEQY
>TRBV7-6
ASSFRTGNTIY
>TRBV29-1
SAEGTSGVKEQF
>TRBV18
ASSPGGPQETQY
>TRBV5-4
ASSPTGEGNYGYT
>TRBV28
ASSFSGEVGEKLF
>TRBV12-3/TRBV12-4
ASRKRQGVEETQY
>TRBV24-1
ATSDSSTPGRY
>TRBV6-2/TRBV6-3
ASSYVGDSNQPQH
>TRBV7-2
ASSIHRGGYEQF
>TRBV28
ASSYTGKPEAF
>TRBV7-8
ASSLYNTEAF
>TRBV28
ASSQGQRGIQY